The clone carrying this T cell receptor beta chain came up many times. Antigen unknown. The source of the sample is a study of T cell repertoires in cytomegalovirus infection. Study background: Matching HLA type and CMV infection were both indicated by public TCR beta signatures.

TCRdb independently ran MiXCR on the reads; one entry per CDR3 protein. The sample comprises 250,000 to 300,000 distinct CDR3 sequences, roughly 13% of which are singletons, and around 8.8% rests with the top ten. The study's findings and limits: The ex vivo response showed dominance by HLA-C-restricted CMV-specific TCR beta clonotypes. Using cumulative public TCR beta family frequency, the authors identified those who carried CMV together with the relevant HLA.

The germline V gene has CDR1 LGHNA and CDR2 YNFKEQ. V shed 4 bases, J shed 9 bases, and the junction held 14 bases outside the gene matches. This CDR3 is 15 amino acids long. The origin of this receptor is a human donor in good health (CMV status not recorded). Some clones in this sample may be carry-over from other donors' samples. This sequence joins TRBV4-2 and TRBJ2-7, with 8 positions matching TRBD1. Sequencing was carried out using PBMCs. CDR3 coding DNA: TGTGCCAGCAGCCGACCCGGACAGGGAGGCATTGGGCAGTACTTC. Translating it yields CASSRPGQGGIGQYF.